A selection of T cell receptor beta chains follows, all from one sample in a study of T cells in Graves' hyperthyroidism and ophthalmopathy. TCRdb called the multiplex PCR reads again in MiXCR, with one record for every CDR3 protein. The data hold hundreds of thousands of distinct CDR3 sequences, with roughly 14% observed a single time. Sequenced material: blood. These receptors all come from a woman aged 40 to 50 with Graves' ophthalmopathy. Both conserved end residues are part of each CDR3. A D gene is named only where the DNA matches it firmly. Only part of the rows carry a size: once, few, many, or a class if the clone is expanded.

abundance,j_gene,v_gene,d_gene,CDR3nt,CDR3aa
many,TRBJ2-2,TRBV2,TRBD2,TGTGCCAGCAGAGGACTAGCGGGATCGGGGGCCGGAGACACCGGGGAGCTGTTTTTT,CASRGLAGSGAGDTGELFF
many,TRBJ2-5,TRBV10-3,TRBD2,TGTGCCATCAGTGATTTGGGAGGGCGGCAAGAGACCCAGTACTTC,CAISDLGGRQETQYF
many,TRBJ2-6,TRBV7-2,-,TGTGCCAGCAGCTTAGCAGGGCTCGTCCTGACTTTC,CASSLAGLVLTF
once,TRBJ1-1,TRBV6-5,-,TGTGCCAGCGTCGCCTTGGAAGCTTTCTTT,CASVALEAFF
many,TRBJ2-5,TRBV27,TRBD2,TGTGCCAGCAGCCAGGGACTAGCGGGAGGACCCGGGACCCAGTACTTC,CASSQGLAGGPGTQYF
many,TRBJ2-7,TRBV12-3/TRBV12-4,TRBD1,TGTGCCAGCAGTTTATCGGGACAGGGCCCCTCCTACGAGCAGTACTTC,CASSLSGQGPSYEQYF
-,TRBJ1-5,TRBV11-2,TRBD1,TGTGCCAGCAGCTTAGATCGGGACAGGGAGGATCAGCCCCAGCATTTT,CASSLDRDREDQPQHF
many,TRBJ2-7,TRBV10-3,-,TGTGCCATCAGTGAGGACACCTACGAGCAGTACTTC,CAISEDTYEQYF
-,TRBJ1-5,TRBV19,-,TGTGCCAGTAGTATGAGACTACGCTCCACAGGGAGCAATCAGCCCCAGCATTTT,CASSMRLRSTGSNQPQHF
few,TRBJ2-7,TRBV7-9,-,TGTGCCAGCAGCTTAAGTGGACAGCTTCCTACCGAGCAGTACTTC,CASSLSGQLPTEQYF
many,TRBJ1-2,TRBV3-1,TRBD1,TGTGCCAGCAGCCCATCCTGGACAGGGACCTATGGCTACACCTTC,CASSPSWTGTYGYTF
-,TRBJ1-3,TRBV6-5,-,TGTGCCAGCAGTTACTCGATCGGCGGCCTCTCTGGAAACACCATATATTTT,CASSYSIGGLSGNTIYF
many,TRBJ1-5,TRBV12-3/TRBV12-4,-,TGTGCCAGCAGCGGACAGAATAGCAATCAGCCCCAGCATTTT,CASSGQNSNQPQHF
-,TRBJ2-5,TRBV12-3/TRBV12-4,-,TGTGCCAGCAGACTCGGGGTCAAAGAGACCCAGTACTTC,CASRLGVKETQYF